Listed below are T cell receptor beta chains from one sample, sequenced in a study of blood T cell repertoires in COVID-19. Assay used: immunoSEQ multiplex PCR; TCRdb lists only in-frame clones, some missing. The table includes about 59,000 clones, about 85% detected once. Sequenced sample: peripheral blood. The receptors here all came from a woman aged 80 or over with acute or convalescent COVID-19. Each CDR3 is given with its conserved first and last residue. The D gene is left open where the match is weak. Rows give clone size only sometimes, using once, few, many, or a class for an expanded clone.

-	TRBV5-1	TRBD1	TRBJ2-4	CASSLDTGEFQYF	TGCGCCAGCAGCTTGGACACAGGGGAGTTCCAGTACTTC
-	TRBV18	-	TRBJ1-5	CASSPYMPEGNQPQHF	TGTGCCAGCTCACCATACATGCCTGAGGGCAATCAGCCCCAGCATTTT
-	TRBV7-2	TRBD2	TRBJ2-2	CASTLGRAGELFF	TGTGCCAGCACCTTAGGGAGGGCCGGGGAGCTGTTTTTT
-	TRBV18	-	TRBJ2-7	CASSPKHYEQYF	TGTGCCAGCTCACCAAAACACTACGAGCAGTACTTC
-	TRBV5-6	-	TRBJ1-6	CASRRKGVGDSPLHF	TGTGCCAGCAGACGGAAGGGGGTAGGAGATTCACCCCTCCACTTT
-	TRBV4-2	TRBD1	TRBJ2-7	CASSEPGQGSHEQYF	TGTGCCAGCAGTGAACCGGGACAGGGTTCCCACGAGCAGTACTTC
-	TRBV6-2/TRBV6-3	TRBD1	TRBJ1-2	CASSAGTGDYGYTF	TGTGCCAGCAGCGCCGGGACAGGGGACTATGGCTACACCTTC
few	TRBV6-1	TRBD1	TRBJ1-4	CASSEGQGYNEKLFF	TGTGCCAGCAGTGAGGGACAGGGTTATAATGAAAAACTGTTTTTT
-	TRBV7-8	TRBD1	TRBJ1-6	CASSSEQGPSYNSPLHF	TGTGCCAGCAGCTCGGAACAGGGGCCCTCATATAATTCACCCCTCCACTTT
-	TRBV4-1	-	TRBJ2-5	CASSPLDGGPSGETQYF	TGCGCCAGCAGCCCCCTAGATGGGGGCCCTTCAGGGGAGACCCAGTACTTC
-	TRBV27	-	TRBJ1-5	CASSLIGQPQHF	TGTGCCAGCAGCCTTATCGGTCAGCCCCAGCATTTT
few	TRBV20-1	-	TRBJ2-2	CSASLSLTNTGELFF	TGCAGTGCTAGTCTCTCCCTAACGAACACCGGGGAGCTGTTTTTT
-	TRBV2	TRBD1	TRBJ1-2	CASSVPRTGDNYGYTF	TGTGCCAGCAGTGTTCCCCGTACAGGGGATAACTATGGCTACACCTTC
-	TRBV28	-	TRBJ2-7	CASSPLWGELHEQYF	TGTGCCAGCAGCCCCCTTTGGGGGGAGCTCCACGAGCAGTACTTC
-	TRBV7-2	TRBD2	TRBJ2-7	CASSLGGGGGDEQYF	TGTGCCAGCAGCTTAGGTGGCGGGGGGGGCGACGAGCAGTACTTC
few	TRBV27	-	TRBJ1-6	CASSLWPGINRSSYNSPLHF	TGTGCCAGCAGTTTATGGCCCGGCATCAACAGGAGCTCCTATAATTCACCCCTCCACTTT
-	TRBV2	TRBD1	TRBJ1-2	CASTPRDSAYGYTF	TGTGCCAGCACCCCCCGGGACAGCGCCTATGGCTACACCTTC
once	TRBV5-1	TRBD1	TRBJ2-1	CASAGTGGIRVGNEQFF	TGCGCCAGTGCCGGGACAGGGGGTATTAGGGTTGGCAATGAGCAGTTCTTC
-	TRBV18	TRBD1	TRBJ1-1	CASSPETGLDTEAFF	TGTGCCAGCTCACCAGAGACAGGGTTGGACACTGAAGCTTTCTTT
-	TRBV5-6	-	TRBJ1-2	CASSLQGSYTF	TGTGCCAGCAGCTTGCAGGGCAGCTACACCTTC
-	TRBV11-3	TRBD2	TRBJ2-5	CASSLTSGSRETQYF	TGTGCCAGCAGCTTAACTAGCGGGAGTAGAGAGACCCAGTACTTC
-	TRBV28	TRBD1	TRBJ1-2	CASSFGGQGPYYGYTF	TGTGCCAGCAGTTTTGGGGGACAGGGCCCCTACTATGGCTACACCTTC
once	TRBV7-2	-	TRBJ2-2	CASSEAGQNTGELFF	TGTGCCAGCAGCGAAGCTGGTCAAAACACCGGGGAGCTGTTTTTT
-	TRBV5-4	TRBD2	TRBJ2-3	CASNLLSGGGASDTQYF	TGTGCCAGCAACCTATTGTCCGGCGGGGGGGCCTCAGATACGCAGTATTTT
-	TRBV6-5	-	TRBJ2-7	CASSPSGTYEQYF	TGTGCCAGCAGCCCATCAGGGACCTACGAGCAGTACTTC
-	TRBV3-1/TRBV3-2	-	TRBJ1-2	CASSPERGAGTYGYTF	TGTGCCAGCAGCCCAGAGCGGGGGGCAGGGACCTATGGCTACACCTTC
-	TRBV24-1	TRBD1	TRBJ2-1	CATSKGQGAIDEQFF	TGTGCCACCAGCAAGGGACAGGGGGCGATCGATGAGCAGTTCTTC
-	TRBV6-2/TRBV6-3	-	TRBJ2-3	CASSSGVTQYF	TGTGCCAGCAGTTCCGGGGTTACGCAGTATTTT
-	TRBV27	-	TRBJ2-6	CASTPGVSGANVLTF	TGTGCCAGCACCCCAGGGGTCTCTGGGGCCAACGTCCTGACTTTC
-	TRBV13	TRBD2	TRBJ2-5	CASSREGLAGGRETQYF	TGTGCCAGCAGCCGAGAGGGACTAGCGGGGGGTAGGGAGACCCAGTACTTC
-	TRBV11-2	-	TRBJ2-6	CASSLDSSGANVLTF	TGTGCCAGCAGCCTAGACAGCTCTGGGGCCAACGTCCTGACTTTC
-	TRBV11-3	TRBD2	TRBJ2-5	CASSSSTSGKETQYF	TGTGCCAGCAGCTCCTCGACTAGCGGAAAAGAGACCCAGTACTTC
few	TRBV6-5	-	TRBJ1-2	CASSYGGTSRGYTF	TGTGCCAGCAGTTACGGTGGGACATCGAGGGGCTACACCTTC
-	TRBV28	TRBD1	TRBJ1-4	CASAGQNNEKLFF	TGTGCCAGCGCGGGACAGAATAATGAAAAACTGTTTTTT
once	TRBV27	TRBD2	TRBJ2-1	CASSLSGGLTSGQFF	TGTGCCAGCAGTCTAAGCGGGGGGCTCACTTCTGGGCAGTTCTTC
-	TRBV19	TRBD2	TRBJ2-2	CASKVDGRVGELFF	TGTGCCAGTAAAGTTGACGGGAGGGTCGGGGAGCTGTTTTTT
-	TRBV2	-	TRBJ2-5	CASSERGGLQETQYF	TGTGCCAGCAGTGAAAGGGGAGGACTTCAAGAGACCCAGTACTTC
-	TRBV4-3	TRBD2	TRBJ2-1	CASSQDRAGGNNEQFF	TGCGCCAGCAGCCAAGATCGAGCGGGGGGCAACAATGAGCAGTTCTTC
-	TRBV3-1/TRBV3-2	-	TRBJ2-3	CASSQDSPISTDTQYF	TGTGCCAGCAGCCAAGATAGCCCCATTTCCACAGATACGCAGTATTTT
few	TRBV25-1	TRBD2	TRBJ2-7	CASSELGSGGFYEQYF	TGTGCCAGCAGTGAATTAGGTAGCGGGGGTTTCTACGAGCAGTACTTC
few	TRBV28	-	TRBJ1-1	CASAILRGGGTEAFF	TGTGCCAGCGCCATCCTTAGGGGAGGGGGCACTGAAGCTTTCTTT
-	TRBV11-2	-	TRBJ1-2	CASSSLRYNYGYTF	TGTGCCAGCAGCTCCTTGAGATATAACTATGGCTACACCTTC
-	TRBV6-5	-	TRBJ1-5	CASSYTLDQPQHF	TGTGCCAGCAGTTACACCCTAGATCAGCCCCAGCATTTT
once	TRBV28	-	TRBJ1-5	CASSFLGVGQPQHF	TGTGCCAGCAGTTTCCTAGGGGTGGGTCAGCCCCAGCATTTT
few	TRBV28	TRBD1	TRBJ1-6	CASGQGLVDSPLHF	TGTGCCAGCGGACAGGGCCTAGTGGATTCACCCCTCCACTTT
-	TRBV7-8	TRBD2	TRBJ2-3	CASSEWGRDYTDTQYF	TGTGCCAGCAGCGAATGGGGTCGGGACTACACAGATACGCAGTATTTT
-	TRBV18	-	TRBJ2-3	CASSPPASTDTQYF	TGTGCCAGCTCACCACCGGCTAGCACAGATACGCAGTATTTT
few	TRBV7-2	TRBD1	TRBJ2-3	CASRLDRATEDTQYF	TGTGCCAGCAGACTAGACAGGGCCACAGAAGATACGCAGTATTTT
-	TRBV15	TRBD2	TRBJ2-3	CATSKLAGLEDTQYF	TGTGCCACCAGCAAGCTAGCGGGATTAGAAGATACGCAGTATTTT
few	TRBV29-1	-	TRBJ2-2	CSVDRNTGELFF	TGCAGCGTGGACAGGAACACCGGGGAGCTGTTTTTT
-	TRBV11-1	-	TRBJ2-5	CASSRTKTQETQYF	TGTGCCAGCAGCCGAACCAAGACTCAAGAGACCCAGTACTTC